This T cell receptor beta chain was captured in a study of T cell clones after liver transplantation. Overall study: Post-transplant blood was tracked for graft-donor-reactive T cell clones identified in a pre-transplant mixed lymphocyte reaction. Three of eight recipients were HCV-positive; others had non-autoimmune, non-viral indications.

In its sample, this clone was seen a few times. Repertoires were generated with immunoSEQ multiplex PCR, while TCRdb's copy carries only in-frame clones and drops some. The table records tens of thousands of clones, approximately 87% of them present only once. J lost 1 base, V lost 0 bases, and 8 bases had no gene match. Germline-derived CDR1 and CDR2 are LGHNA and YSLEER. The CDR3 extends over 18 amino acids. This receptor was obtained from a human patient who received a liver transplant. Some T cells may be graft donor cells. V usage is TRBV4-3 and J usage is TRBJ2-5, with 10 bases fitting TRBD2. The sequenced sample was CD4+ T cells from blood, obtained at the 22-month timepoint. The CDR3 sequence: CASSQDHRTSGVQETQYF. As DNA, the CDR3 is TGCGCCAGCAGCCAAGATCACCGGACTAGCGGAGTCCAAGAGACCCAGTACTTC.